This TCR beta chain appears in the sequencing data of a study of cytomegalovirus exposure and HLA in healthy donors. A word on this clone: What it binds is unknown.

Germline V gene lookup returns CDR1 SGHRS and CDR2 YFSETQ. CDR3 length equals 14 residues. The PCR was carried out with 60 Vbeta primers and 13 Jbeta primers. Authors' analysis steps: An analysis that came later counted 80 million or so unique TCR beta chains, 9 million to 12 million shared. The data were produced by immunoSEQ multiplex PCR, yet TCRdb's version contains in-frame clones alone and is incomplete. Clone size and the V and J calls come from that table; the DNA yielded D and trimming. The sample yields about 180,000 clones, more than 60% seen once. Study-wide results and limits: A missense DCLRE1C variant was associated with V- and J-gene trimming of TCR beta chains in a later analysis, and an independent cohort replicated the association. In vitro work confirmed that a few CMV-associated chains recognize CMV antigens. Later analysis suggested links between common viral pathogens and several top significant clusters.

Material: PBMCs. The chain couples TRBV5-1 to TRBJ2-5; 7 nucleotides match TRBD1. The end of the DNA fits TRBJ2-7 better, so the J call may be wrong. The sequence was obtained from a man between 18 and 35 years old in good health and CMV-seronegative. The DNA of the CDR3 is TGCGCCAGCAGGTCACCGGGACAGAGCTACGAGCAGTACTTC. Protein product: CASRSPGQSYEQYF.